These 18 T cell receptor beta chains originate from one sample sequenced in a study of beta chain features in type 1 diabetes. Study-level results: A moderate, significant TCRB CDR3 shortening appeared in type 1 diabetes across four CD4+ subsets.

These receptors' antigens are unknown. Expressed TCRB transcripts were sequenced because the isolated RNA had all been reverse transcribed beforehand. The assay was immunoSEQ multiplex PCR, and TCRdb's table has in-frame clones only and misses some. The data contain 150,000 to 200,000 clones, 6.5% to 10% of them singletons. The sample taken for sequencing was central memory CD4+ T cells from blood. The receptors stem from a woman between 18 and 29 years old with type 1 diabetes.

The sample holds a few counts of this clone. J is TRBJ2-1 and V is TRBV5-4; 8 bases align to TRBD1. CDR1 and CDR2 from the germline V gene are SGHNT and YYREEE (reference sequence). The CDR3 consists of 15 residues. V shed 0 bases and J 2 bases; nucleotides not matched to a gene: 1. The CDR3 reads CASSLDRGAYNEQFF. The CDR3, as DNA: TGTGCCAGCAGCTTGGACAGGGGGGCCTACAATGAGCAGTTCTTC.

This CDR3 is CASSPQSRGSYEQYF. The CDR3 bases are TGTGCCAGCAGCCCCCAAAGTAGAGGCTCCTACGAGCAGTACTTC. The V call is TRBV5-6, the J call TRBJ2-7; D uncertain. Germline CDR1 SGHDT, CDR2 YYEEEE. The CDR3 spans 15 residues. Trimming left V 4 bases short and J 0 bases short, with 14 bases between.

The rearrangement links TRBV7-2 to TRBJ1-2; D is unclear. Trimming pared 6 bases from V and 4 bases from J, leaving 18 bases between. In germline, CDR1 is SGHTA, CDR2 FQGNSA. CDR3 length: 15 amino acids. For the CDR3, the DNA is TGTGCCAGCAGGGTGGCGGGGTCGCCTTCCTATGGCTACACCTTC. This gives the protein CASRVAGSPSYGYTF.

This clone was detected a few times. The chain combines TRBV18 with TRBJ2-1; a weak D match, TRBD1 (6 bases). This CDR3 is built from 16 residues. Germline lookup yields CDR1 KGHSH and CDR2 LQKENI. The ends were cut back, 6 bases at V and 6 bases at J, with 21 bases in the middle. CDR3 bases: TGTGCCAGCTCGCCTGTTCCGGGACAAAACACCAATGAGCAGTTCTTC. This translates into CASSPVPGQNTNEQFF. The variable domain in full, completed from reference TRBV18 and TRBJ2-1, reads NAGVMQNPRHLVRRRGQEARLRCSPMKGHSHVYWYRQLPEEGLKFMVYLQKENIIDESGMPKERFSAEFPKEGPSILRIQQVVRGDSAAYFCASSPVPGQNTNEQFFGPGTRLTVL.

The chain combines TRBV4-3 with TRBJ1-6, with TRBD1 as a possible D gene (6 bases). This CDR3 contains 13 residues. V was clipped by 4 bases and J by 18 bases, with 19 bases between them. Germline V gene data show CDR1 as LGHNA and CDR2 as YSLEER. The CDR3 DNA follows: TGCGCCAGCAGCCTCCAGACAGGAGAAATACACCACTTT. It codes for CASSLQTGEIHHF.

Ten or more counts support this clone. V and J are TRBV28 and TRBJ2-3, with TRBD2 matching over 14 bases. Germline V lookup: CDR1 MDHEN, CDR2 SYDVKM. V lost 5 bases to trimming and J lost 1 base; unmatched junction nucleotides: 8. This CDR3 is 18 amino acids long. CDR3 in amino acids: CASSRGTSGRGGTDTQYF. CDR3 in DNA: TGTGCCAGCAGTCGTGGGACTAGCGGGAGAGGCGGCACAGATACGCAGTATTTT.

The CDR3 protein is CASSPGQGENEQFF. The CDR3 DNA reads as TGCGCCAGCAGTCCGGGACAGGGGGAAAATGAGCAGTTCTTC. The chain has TRBV5-1 and TRBJ2-1; TRBD1 matches at 11 bases. Germline V gene data show CDR1 as SGHRS and CDR2 as YFSETQ. The V segment lost 5 bases and the J segment 7 bases; nucleotides outside the gene matches: 5. The CDR3 consists of 14 residues.

The rearrangement uses TRBV19 and TRBJ2-4; tentatively, D is TRBD1 (5 bases). The V gene lost 3 bases and the J gene lost 2 bases, with 20 bases spanning the gap. The CDR3 is made up of 18 amino acids. CDR1 LNHDA and CDR2 SQIVND come from the germline V gene (reference sequence). This CDR3 reads CASSMVASRAGTKNIQYF. As DNA, the CDR3 is TGTGCCAGTAGTATGGTGGCTTCCAGGGCTGGGACCAAAAACATTCAGTACTTC.

This clone was counted between two and nine times. The chain carries TRBV7-2 and TRBJ2-1; a weak D match, TRBD2 (5 bases). Germline CDR1 reads SGHTA; CDR2 reads FQGNSA. The CDR3 runs 14 residues. Deletions cut 1 base from V and 7 bases from J, with 11 bases between. The DNA of the CDR3 is TGTGCCAGCAGCTTAGTACGGGGTGGTAATGAGCAGTTCTTC. The encoded protein is CASSLVRGGNEQFF.

This clone showed up many times. The rearrangement links TRBV18 to TRBJ1-1; 8 bases map to TRBD1. The CDR3 runs 13 residues. V shed 3 bases, J shed 5 bases, and the junction held 2 bases outside the gene matches. CDR1 is KGHSH and CDR2 is LQKENI in the germline V gene. The CDR3 sequence is CASSPQGATEAFF. The CDR3 DNA reads as TGTGCCAGCTCACCCCAGGGGGCGACTGAAGCTTTCTTT.

There are a few counts of this clone. The rearrangement uses TRBV5-1 and TRBJ1-2; D gene unclear. The germline V gene has CDR1 SGHRS and CDR2 YFSETQ. Deletions cut 0 bases from V and 3 bases from J, with 12 bases between. The CDR3 length is 15 residues. The CDR3 DNA reads TGCGCCAGCAGCTTGGGGGAGGGAGTTTACTATGGCTACACCTTC. Translating gives CASSLGEGVYYGYTF.

This clone was seen only a few times. V usage is TRBV11-3 and J usage is TRBJ2-3; no reliable D call. V dropped 1 base and J dropped 0 bases, with 5 bases sitting between them. This CDR3 comprises 14 residues. CDR1 and CDR2 (germline): SGHNT, YENEEA. CDR3 region: CASSLGRSTDTQYF. The CDR3 coding sequence is TGTGCCAGCAGCTTAGGGCGGAGCACAGATACGCAGTATTTT.

This clone was seen only a few times. The chain joins TRBV18 to TRBJ1-1; 8 bases are shared with TRBD1. Per germline, CDR1 KGHSH and CDR2 LQKENI. Trimming took 4 bases from V and 2 from J; bases not matched to a gene: 9. This CDR3 has 16 residues. The CDR3 region has the DNA TGTGCCAGCTCACGCGGACAGGGTGGTGGCAACACTGAAGCTTTCTTT. As protein: CASSRGQGGGNTEAFF. Filled out from reference TRBV18 and TRBJ1-1, the complete variable domain reads NAGVMQNPRHLVRRRGQEARLRCSPMKGHSHVYWYRQLPEEGLKFMVYLQKENIIDESGMPKERFSAEFPKEGPSILRIQQVVRGDSAAYFCASSRGQGGGNTEAFFGQGTRLTVV.

In its sample, this clone was seen a few times. The CDR3 spells CASSFGLAGVQEQYF. As DNA, the CDR3 is TGCGCCAGCAGCTTCGGTCTAGCGGGAGTCCAAGAGCAGTACTTC. J is TRBJ2-7 and V is TRBV5-1, with 10 bases that match TRBD2. The CDR3 sequence is 15 residues long. CDR1 is SGHRS, CDR2 YFSETQ, per germline. The J segment lost 7 bases and the V segment lost 2 bases, leaving 9 bases of the junction unmatched.

This clone was picked up a small number of times. V and J are TRBV14 and TRBJ2-5; unclear D gene. Germline V gives CDR1 SGHDN, CDR2 FVKESK. The CDR3 sequence is 14 residues long. The V end lost 3 bases, the J end lost 2 bases, and 10 bases lay between the germline ends. CDR3: CASSHSVSQETQYF. In DNA form, the CDR3 reads TGTGCCAGCAGCCATTCAGTATCACAAGAGACCCAGTACTTC.

This clone has at least ten counts. The chain employs TRBV29-1 and TRBJ1-5, with TRBD1 matching 8 bases. V lost 6 bases to trimming and J lost 4 bases; unmatched junction nucleotides: 11. Germline CDR1 SQVTM, CDR2 ANQGSEA. This CDR3 has 15 amino acids. The CDR3 DNA sequence: TGCAGCGTCCAACAAGGGACAGGATTGAATCAGCCCCAGCATTTT. It translates to CSVQQGTGLNQPQHF.

The V gene is TRBV4-2, the J gene TRBJ1-1; possibly TRBD1 for D (5 bases). V was pared by 6 bases and J by 1 base, with 12 bases between. This CDR3 spans 14 amino acids. The germline CDR1 and CDR2 sequences are LGHNA and YNFKEQ. The CDR3 sequence is CASRARQTNTEAFF. In DNA, the CDR3 is TGTGCCAGCAGGGCAAGACAGACGAACACTGAAGCTTTCTTT.

In its sample, this clone was seen a few times. The V gene is TRBV12-5, the J gene TRBJ2-3; D unresolved. With 3 bases removed from V and 5 bases from J, the gap between germline ends came to 3 bases. The CDR3 length is 11 residues. Per germline, CDR1 LGHNT and CDR2 FRNRAP. The CDR3: CASGFGDTQYF. CDR3 bases: TGTGCTAGTGGTTTCGGAGATACGCAGTATTTT.